This TCR beta chain was documented in a study of shared clonotypes between healthy human individuals. The protocol was immunoSEQ multiplex PCR, while the TCRdb copy is restricted to in-frame clones and leaves out a portion. This sample yields over 75,000 clones, of which around 68% are seen a single time; roughly 50% belongs to the top ten. V lost 8 bases and J lost 4; bases outside the gene matches: 14. This CDR3 is built from 17 residues. Germline CDR1 is SGHAT and CDR2 is FQNNGV. This receptor was identified in a man aged 30 to 39 in good health. What was sequenced was memory CD8+ T cells sorted from blood. Subset: CD45RO+ cells pooled with CCR7-negative TemRA cells. J is TRBJ1-2 and V is TRBV11-2, with TRBD1 matching 12 bases. The chain's CDR3 is CASEARDRGRVGYGYTF. DNA of the CDR3: TGTGCCAGCGAGGCCCGGGACAGGGGGCGCGTCGGCTATGGCTACACCTTC. Drawing the rest from reference TRBV11-2 and TRBJ1-2, the complete variable domain is EAGVAQSPRYKIIEKRQSVAFWCNPISGHATLYWYQQILGQGPKLLIQFQNNGVVDDSQLPKDRFSAERLKGVDSTLKIQPAKLEDSAVYLCASEARDRGRVGYGYTFGSGTRLTVV.